This passage covers 30 T cell receptor beta chains from one sample sequenced in a study of PD-L1 blockade in urothelial cancer. Repertoires were generated with immunoSEQ multiplex PCR, while TCRdb's copy carries only in-frame clones and drops some. The table shows about 95,000 clones, with 87% occurring only once. Described time point: pretreatment peripheral blood. Sequences were derived from PBMCs, sampled around atezolizumab (anti-PD-L1) treatment. These receptors came from a man between 60 and 75 years old with urothelial cancer.

This chain connects TRBV10-3 to TRBJ2-7; TRBD1 aligns across 7 bases. This CDR3 region has 13 residues. Losses at the gene ends were 11 bases for V and 5 bases for J; bases not matched to a gene: 12. Germline values: CDR1 ENHRY, CDR2 SYGVKD. The CDR3 loop is CAAKVAGGHEQYF. DNA of the CDR3: TGTGCCGCCAAGGTGGCAGGGGGTCACGAGCAGTACTTC.

The rearrangement joins TRBV6-5 to TRBJ1-4, with 8 bases lining up with TRBD1. V was pared by 5 bases and J by 6 bases, with 5 bases of the junction left unmatched. Per germline, CDR1 MNHEY and CDR2 SVGAGI. This CDR3 contains 14 residues. Written as DNA, the CDR3 is TGTGCCAGCAGTACGACAGGGGTTGATGAAAAACTGTTTTTT. This translates into CASSTTGVDEKLFF.

This clone was counted only a few times. This chain joins TRBV6-1 and TRBJ1-1; TRBD1 might be the D (6 bases). V lost 2 bases to trimming and J lost 1 base, with 8 bases between them. Germline assignment: CDR1 MNHNS and CDR2 SASEGT. This CDR3 has 14 amino acids. In nucleotides, the CDR3 is TGTGCCAGCAGTGAAAGACAGGCGAACACTGAAGCTTTCTTT. Its protein product is CASSERQANTEAFF.

The chain recombines TRBV27 with TRBJ1-1; no reliable D call. The CDR3 is 17 amino acids. V lost 5 bases and J 1 base, leaving 20 bases between the germline ends. The germline CDR1 and CDR2 sequences are MNHEY and SMNVEV (reference sequence). For the CDR3, the DNA is TGTGCCAGCAGTCCCTCAAGAAAATATACAGAGAACACTGAAGCTTTCTTT. As protein: CASSPSRKYTENTEAFF.

This clone was seen only once. The gene calls are TRBV5-4 and TRBJ1-4, with TRBD1 identical over 10 bases. V trimming: 4 bases; J trimming: 8 bases; junction bases outside the gene matches: 8. The CDR3 loop spans 15 amino acids. The germline V gene has CDR1 SGHNT and CDR2 YYREEE (reference sequence). The CDR3 DNA sequence: TGTGCCAGCAGCCCCACGGGACAGGGGAACGAAAAACTGTTTTTT. Residues: CASSPTGQGNEKLFF.

This clone has a single count. CDR3 loop: CASSPQSGTVAYEQYF. The CDR3 region has the DNA TGTGCCAGCTCACCTCAGTCCGGGACAGTAGCCTACGAGCAGTACTTC. The rearrangement joins TRBV18 to TRBJ2-7; TRBD1 matches 7 bases. J gave up 2 bases and V 3 bases, and 10 bases lay outside the gene matches. The length of the CDR3 is 16 residues. The germline CDR1 and CDR2 sequences are KGHSH and LQKENI.

The V call is TRBV9, the J call TRBJ2-7; 12 bases are shared with TRBD2. The CDR3 is 15 residues long. Trimming cost V 3 bases and J 6 bases; bases outside gene matches: 7. The germline CDR1 and CDR2 sequences are SGDLS and YYNGEE. CDR3 sequence reads: CASSGGLAGSGEQYF. In nucleotides, the CDR3 is TGTGCCAGCAGCGGGGGACTAGCGGGTAGCGGCGAGCAGTACTTC.

This chain joins TRBV18 and TRBJ2-1, with 12 bases lining up with TRBD2. In germline, CDR1 is KGHSH, CDR2 LQKENI. CDR3 size: 18 residues. The J segment lost 1 base and the V segment lost 3 bases, leaving 7 bases of the junction unmatched. The CDR3 spells CASSPRTSGEGSYNEQFF. The CDR3 bases are TGTGCCAGCTCACCCAGGACTAGCGGGGAGGGATCCTACAATGAGCAGTTCTTC.

V usage is TRBV7-9 and J usage is TRBJ2-3, with TRBD2 identical over 9 bases. Germline lookup yields CDR1 SEHNR and CDR2 FQNEAQ (reference sequence). Unmatched junction bases numbered 7, after V lost 1 base and J lost 5 bases. The CDR3 is 16 residues long. For the CDR3, the DNA is TGTGCCAGCAGCTTAGGATTAGCGGGAGACAAAGATACGCAGTATTTT. Translated, it gives CASSLGLAGDKDTQYF.

The V and J genes are TRBV7-2 and TRBJ1-5, with D perhaps matching TRBD1 (5 bases). The CDR3 loop spans 15 amino acids. Per germline, CDR1 SGHTA and CDR2 FQGNSA. Trimming stripped 0 bases from V and 6 bases from J, with 12 bases between. In DNA, the CDR3 is TGTGCCAGCAGCTTAGCGTGGGGCTCCCGTCAGCCCCAGCATTTT. As protein: CASSLAWGSRQPQHF.

The V call is TRBV21-1, the J call TRBJ2-7; TRBD1 reflects the table's D call only, with no check against the DNA. TRBV21-1 is recorded as a pseudogene. The CDR3 consists of 15 residues. This CDR3 is CASSKAGWTVYEQYF. The CDR3 nucleotides read TGTGCCAGCAGCAAAGCTGGATGGACAGTCTACGAGCAGTACTTC.

This clone was counted a single time. V gene TRBV14 combines with J gene TRBJ1-4, with a weak D call TRBD1 (5 bases). Trimming cost V 1 base and J 7 bases, with 16 bases left between them. This CDR3 contains 16 residues. CDR1 is SGHDN, CDR2 FVKESK, per germline. CDR3 sequence reads: CASSQVPQGWIEKLFF. The CDR3 DNA reads as TGTGCCAGCAGCCAAGTTCCCCAGGGTTGGATTGAAAAACTGTTTTTT.

This clone occurred once. The V call is TRBV6-5, the J call TRBJ1-4, with 7 bases that match TRBD1. The V segment lost 5 bases and the J segment 7 bases; nucleotides outside the gene matches: 7. Germline loops: CDR1 MNHEY, CDR2 SVGAGI. The CDR3 extends over 14 amino acids. The CDR3 spells CASSPQGVGEKLFF. CDR3 in DNA: TGTGCCAGCAGTCCCCAGGGGGTTGGTGAAAAACTGTTTTTT.

The chain combines TRBV6-1 with TRBJ1-4; no reliable D call. Germline CDR1 is MNHNS and CDR2 is SASEGT. The V gene lost 2 bases and the J gene lost 2 bases, with 9 bases spanning the gap. The CDR3 has 15 residues. For the CDR3, the DNA is TGTGCCAGCAGTGAATCTGGCAGGACTAATGAAAAACTGTTTTTT. Its protein is CASSESGRTNEKLFF.

The chain joins TRBV11-3 to TRBJ1-1, with unresolved D. Trimming pared 5 bases from V and 1 base from J, leaving 11 bases between. CDR3 length equals 14 residues. Germline V gene sequence: CDR1 SGHNT, CDR2 YENEEA. CDR3 nucleotides: TGTGCCAGCAGCGCCCCTCCAGAGAACACTGAAGCTTTCTTT. Translated, it gives CASSAPPENTEAFF.

This clone ranks as medium-sized. This chain connects TRBV19 to TRBJ2-7; 9 bases match TRBD1. Unmatched junction bases numbered 5, after V lost 9 bases and J lost 2 bases. The germline gives CDR1 LNHDA, CDR2 SQIVND (reference sequence). This CDR3 is 13 amino acids long. In DNA form, the CDR3 reads TGTGCCAGCGGGACAGGGTGGGCCTACGAGCAGTACTTC. It specifies CASGTGWAYEQYF.

This chain joins TRBV4-1 and TRBJ1-6; 10 bases are a match to TRBD1. J gave up 2 bases and V 4 bases, and 8 bases lay outside the gene matches. This CDR3 has 18 residues. Per germline, CDR1 MGHRA and CDR2 YSYEKL. The CDR3 spells CASSPPTGGRTYNSPLHF. The CDR3 nucleotides read TGCGCCAGCAGCCCCCCGACAGGGGGCAGAACCTATAATTCACCCCTCCACTTT.

The chain combines TRBV6-5 with TRBJ2-2; 8 bases agree with TRBD1. V lost 5 bases to trimming and J lost 6 bases; unmatched junction nucleotides: 5. This CDR3 spans 14 amino acids. Germline CDR1 MNHEY, CDR2 SVGAGI. The CDR3 bases are TGTGCCAGCAGTCCCGGACAGGGCGCCGGGGAGCTGTTTTTT. It specifies CASSPGQGAGELFF.

The V call is TRBV4-1, the J call TRBJ1-2; the D gene is possibly TRBD1 (6 bases). Germline lookup yields CDR1 MGHRA and CDR2 YSYEKL. V was trimmed by 0 bases and J by 4 bases, leaving 9 bases between them. The CDR3 consists of 14 residues. The CDR3 is CASSQEQGAYGYTF. The CDR3 DNA is TGCGCCAGCAGCCAAGAACAGGGAGCCTATGGCTACACCTTC.

The V call is TRBV6-4, the J call TRBJ2-1; 11 nucleotides match TRBD2. CDR1 is MRHNA, CDR2 SNTAGT, per germline. Trimming removed 4 bases from V and 6 bases from J; junction bases left unmatched: 8. The CDR3 has 16 amino acids. The chain's CDR3 is CASSASSGGALNEQFF. DNA for the CDR3: TGTGCCAGCAGTGCCAGTAGCGGGGGGGCCCTCAATGAGCAGTTCTTC.

Comments on this clone: A junction end diverges from the germline sequence, so it may reflect a read error. The genes are TRBV10-1 and TRBJ2-1, with D tentatively TRBD1 (7 bases). Germline lookup yields CDR1 WNHNN and CDR2 SYGVQD (reference sequence). CDR3 length: 14 amino acids. This CDR3 is CASSDPRGRRANLF. CDR3 in DNA: TGCGCCAGCAGTGACCCGAGGGGGCGGAGGGCTAACCTCTTC.

The chain is built from TRBV2 and TRBJ1-3; D remains ambiguous. Germline V CDR1 and CDR2: SNHLY, FYNNEI. This CDR3 is 12 amino acids long. V shed 2 bases and J shed 6 bases, with 5 bases lying between them. The CDR3 region is CASSEQANTIYF. The CDR3 DNA reads TGTGCCAGCAGTGAACAGGCAAACACCATATATTTT.

The rearrangement links TRBV18 to TRBJ2-7; possibly TRBD1 for D (5 bases). In germline, CDR1 is KGHSH, CDR2 LQKENI. The CDR3 covers 12 residues. V dropped 2 bases and J dropped 5 bases, with 7 bases sitting between them. CDR3 DNA sequence: TGTGCCAGCTCACCAGGGGCCCACGAGCAGTACTTC. It codes for CASSPGAHEQYF.

The V call is TRBV4-2, the J call TRBJ1-4; D possibly corresponds to TRBD1 (5 bases). CDR3 length: 16 residues. The ends were cut back, 1 base at V and 5 bases at J, with 14 bases in the middle. Germline V gene data show CDR1 as LGHNA and CDR2 as YNFKEQ. The CDR3 is CASSQGSTGGNEKLFF. For the CDR3, the DNA is TGTGCCAGCAGCCAAGGTTCTACTGGGGGGAATGAAAAACTGTTTTTT.

The chain couples TRBV19 to TRBJ2-2; unclear D gene. With 7 bases removed from V and 1 base from J, the gap between germline ends came to 7 bases. The CDR3 spans 13 residues. CDR1 is LNHDA and CDR2 is SQIVND in the germline V gene (reference sequence). CDR3 residues: CASIGRNTGELFF. CDR3 sequence (DNA): TGTGCCAGTATCGGTCGGAACACCGGGGAGCTGTTTTTT.

This clone was recorded a few times. This chain joins TRBV27 and TRBJ2-4; 9 nucleotides agree with TRBD1. This CDR3 comprises 14 residues. V dropped 3 bases and J dropped 6; count of bases not matched to a gene: 3. Per the germline V gene, CDR1 is MNHEY and CDR2 is SMNVEV (reference sequence). The CDR3 DNA reads TGTGCCAGCAGTTTCGACAGGGGGAGAAACATTCAGTACTTC. Translation: CASSFDRGRNIQYF.

The rearrangement links TRBV4-3 to TRBJ1-2; 8 nucleotides line up with TRBD1. This CDR3 contains 14 residues. The J segment lost 4 bases and the V segment lost 1 base, leaving 2 bases of the junction unmatched. CDR1 and CDR2 (germline): LGHNA, YSLEER. Written as DNA, the CDR3 is TGCGCCAGCAGCCAAGGACAGGGGAGCTATGGCTACACCTTC. It yields the protein CASSQGQGSYGYTF.

The rearrangement joins TRBV5-1 to TRBJ2-5; TRBD2 agrees at 7 bases. The CDR3 runs to 14 residues. The V and J ends lost 2 bases and 3 bases, in that order; junction bases with no gene match: 4. Germline V gene lookup returns CDR1 SGHRS and CDR2 YFSETQ. Here the CDR3 reads CASSLGREKETQYF. CDR3 nucleotides: TGCGCCAGCAGCTTAGGGCGGGAGAAAGAGACCCAGTACTTC.

The rearrangement joins TRBV6-5 to TRBJ1-1, with D unclear. V lost 6 bases and J lost 10, with 12 bases in between. CDR3 size: 11 residues. Germline-derived CDR1 and CDR2 are MNHEY and SVGAGI. CDR3: CASSLLGRAFF. For the CDR3, the DNA is TGTGCCAGCAGCTTACTAGGACGAGCTTTCTTT.

Regarding this clone: Other DNA sequences in the sample encode the same CDR3. The chain carries TRBV9 and TRBJ1-2, with TRBD1 matching 11 bases. The length of the CDR3 is 15 residues. V was pared by 2 bases and J by 3 bases, with 3 bases of the junction left unmatched. The V gene's germline CDR1 is SGDLS and CDR2 YYNGEE. The CDR3, as DNA: TGTGCCAGCAGCGTCGGGACAGGGGGAGACTATGGCTACACCTTC. The encoded protein is CASSVGTGGDYGYTF.